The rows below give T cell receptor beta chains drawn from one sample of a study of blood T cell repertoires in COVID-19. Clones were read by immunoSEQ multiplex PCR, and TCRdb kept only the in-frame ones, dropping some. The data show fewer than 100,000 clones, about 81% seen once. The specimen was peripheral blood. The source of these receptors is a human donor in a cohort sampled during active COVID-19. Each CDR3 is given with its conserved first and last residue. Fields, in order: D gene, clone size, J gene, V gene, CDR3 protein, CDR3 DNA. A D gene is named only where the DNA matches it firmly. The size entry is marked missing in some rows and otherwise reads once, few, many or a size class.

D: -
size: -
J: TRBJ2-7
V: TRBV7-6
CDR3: CASSLEPGPSSYEQYF
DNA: TGTGCCAGCAGCTTAGAGCCGGGTCCCAGCTCCTACGAGCAGTACTTC

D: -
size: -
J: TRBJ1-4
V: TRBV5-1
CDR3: CASSLKAGTSTRAIIGKLFF
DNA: TGCGCCAGCAGCTTGAAGGCGGGAACTTCGACGAGGGCAATAATAGGAAAACTGTTTTTT

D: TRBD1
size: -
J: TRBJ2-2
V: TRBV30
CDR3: CAWSPNPGTGNINTGELFF
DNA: TGTGCCTGGAGTCCTAATCCCGGGACAGGGAATATCAACACCGGGGAGCTGTTTTTT

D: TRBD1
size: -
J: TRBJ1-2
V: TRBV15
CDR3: CATSRSRQGDKGYTF
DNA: TGTGCCACCAGCAGATCCCGACAGGGGGATAAAGGCTACACCTTC

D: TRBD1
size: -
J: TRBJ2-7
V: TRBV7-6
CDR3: CASSPKTGAYEQYF
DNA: TGTGCCAGCAGCCCGAAGACAGGGGCCTACGAGCAGTACTTC

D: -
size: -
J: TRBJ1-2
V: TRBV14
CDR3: CASSSLTVPYGYTF
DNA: TGTGCCAGCAGCTCTCTGACAGTACCCTATGGCTACACCTTC

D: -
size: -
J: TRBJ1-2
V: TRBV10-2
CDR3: CASSSQGDYGYTF
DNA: TGCGCCAGCAGTTCACAGGGAGACTATGGCTACACCTTC

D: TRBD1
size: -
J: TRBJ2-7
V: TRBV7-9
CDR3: CASSFTGTAYEQYF
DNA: TGTGCCAGCAGTTTCACCGGGACAGCTTACGAGCAGTACTTC

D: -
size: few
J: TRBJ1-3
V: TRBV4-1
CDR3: CASSRALSSGNTIYF
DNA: TGCGCCAGCAGCCGGGCCTTAAGCTCTGGAAACACCATATATTTT

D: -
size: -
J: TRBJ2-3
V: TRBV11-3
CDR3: CASSSTRLSTDTQYF
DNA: TGTGCCAGCTCGAGTACCCGCTTAAGCACAGATACGCAGTATTTT

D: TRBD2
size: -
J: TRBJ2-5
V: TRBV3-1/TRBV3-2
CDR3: CASSQVVLAGGYQETQYF
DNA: TGTGCCAGCAGCCAAGTTGTACTAGCGGGGGGGTACCAAGAGACCCAGTACTTC

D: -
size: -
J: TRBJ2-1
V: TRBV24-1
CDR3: CATSDPQGPGEQFF
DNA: TGTGCCACCAGTGATCCGCAGGGGCCCGGGGAGCAGTTCTTC

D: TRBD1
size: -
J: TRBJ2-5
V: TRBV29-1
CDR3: CSVDRGQQETQYF
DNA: TGCAGCGTTGATAGGGGACAGCAAGAGACCCAGTACTTC

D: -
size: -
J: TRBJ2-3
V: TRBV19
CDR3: CASSPLLGSAQYF
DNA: TGTGCCAGTAGTCCCTTACTAGGTTCGGCGCAGTATTTT

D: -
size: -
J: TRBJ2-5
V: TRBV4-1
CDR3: CASSLQGQETQYF
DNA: TGCGCCAGCAGCCTACAGGGCCAAGAGACCCAGTACTTC

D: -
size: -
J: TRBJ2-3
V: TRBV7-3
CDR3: CASSPDTSTDTQYF
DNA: TGTGCCAGCAGCCCGGACACCAGCACAGATACGCAGTATTTT

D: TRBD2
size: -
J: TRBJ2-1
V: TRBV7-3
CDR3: CASSPRGQRGASYNEQFF
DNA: TGTGCCAGCAGCCCTCGGGGCCAGCGGGGGGCTTCCTACAATGAGCAGTTCTTC

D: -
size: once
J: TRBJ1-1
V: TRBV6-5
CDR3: CASKTANTEAFF
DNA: TGTGCCAGCAAGACAGCGAACACTGAAGCTTTCTTT

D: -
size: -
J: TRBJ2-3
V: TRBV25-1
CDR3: CASGEGGPSTDTQYF
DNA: TGTGCCAGCGGCGAGGGAGGCCCAAGCACAGATACGCAGTATTTT

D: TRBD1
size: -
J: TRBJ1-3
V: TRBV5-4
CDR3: CASSRDSSGNTIYF
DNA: TGTGCCAGCAGCCGGGACAGCTCTGGAAACACCATATATTTT

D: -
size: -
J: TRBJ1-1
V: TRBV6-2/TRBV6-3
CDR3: CASSSQGATFF
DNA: TGTGCCAGCAGTTCTCAAGGGGCGACTTTCTTT

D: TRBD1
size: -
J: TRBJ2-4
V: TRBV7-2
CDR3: CASSLRGQGQNIQYF
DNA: TGTGCCAGCAGCTTAAGGGGACAGGGGCAGAACATTCAGTACTTC

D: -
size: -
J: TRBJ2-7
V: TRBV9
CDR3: CASSGKHRSYEQYF
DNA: TGTGCCAGCAGCGGAAAACACCGCTCCTACGAGCAGTACTTC

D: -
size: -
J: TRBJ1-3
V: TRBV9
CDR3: CASSGQVAGNTIYF
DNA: TGTGCCAGCAGCGGACAGGTAGCCGGAAACACCATATATTTT

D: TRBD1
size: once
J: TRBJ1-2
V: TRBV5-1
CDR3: CASSAANRGGGYTF
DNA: TGCGCCAGCAGCGCCGCAAACAGGGGGGGAGGCTACACCTTC

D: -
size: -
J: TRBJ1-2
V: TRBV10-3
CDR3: CAISATGSYGYTF
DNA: TGTGCCATCAGTGCAACAGGGTCCTATGGCTACACCTTC

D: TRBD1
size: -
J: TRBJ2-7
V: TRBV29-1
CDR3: CSVEDPWDRGFKYF
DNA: TGCAGCGTTGAAGATCCGTGGGACAGGGGATTTAAGTACTTC

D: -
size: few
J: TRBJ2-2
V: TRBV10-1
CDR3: CASSAPPAGELFF
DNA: TGCGCCAGCAGTGCGCCTCCGGCCGGGGAGCTGTTTTTT

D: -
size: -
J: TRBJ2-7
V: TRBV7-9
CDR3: CASSPDSSYEQYF
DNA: TGTGCCAGCAGCCCTGACAGCTCCTACGAGCAGTACTTC

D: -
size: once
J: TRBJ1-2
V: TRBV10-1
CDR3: CASSESAGGYGYTF
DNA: TGCGCCAGCAGTGAGTCGGCGGGGGGTTATGGCTACACCTTC

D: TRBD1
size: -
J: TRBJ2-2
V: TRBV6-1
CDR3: CASSEQGAIPSTGELFF
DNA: TGTGCCAGCAGTGAGCAGGGGGCTATTCCTTCCACCGGGGAGCTGTTTTTT

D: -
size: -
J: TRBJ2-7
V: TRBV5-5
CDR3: CASSLGTLSYEQYF
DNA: TGTGCCAGCAGCTTGGGGACACTCTCCTACGAGCAGTACTTC

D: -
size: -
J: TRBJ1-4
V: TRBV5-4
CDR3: CASSPDGAGTNEKLFF
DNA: TGTGCCAGCAGCCCGGATGGTGCAGGGACTAATGAAAAACTGTTTTTT

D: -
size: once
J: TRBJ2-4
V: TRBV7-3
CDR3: CASSQGGSKNIQYF
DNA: TGTGCCAGCTCCCAGGGGGGCTCCAAAAACATTCAGTACTTC

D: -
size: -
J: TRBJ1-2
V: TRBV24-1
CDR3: CATSGRGEEGYTF
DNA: TGTGCCACCAGTGGAAGGGGCGAGGAAGGCTACACCTTC

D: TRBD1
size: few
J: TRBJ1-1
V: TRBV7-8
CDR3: CASSTQGDRRYTEAFF
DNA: TGTGCCAGCAGCACACAGGGGGACAGGCGCTACACTGAAGCTTTCTTT

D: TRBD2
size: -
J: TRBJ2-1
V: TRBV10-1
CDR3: CASSPGLAGRADEQFF
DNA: TGCGCCAGCAGCCCGGGACTAGCGGGGCGGGCGGATGAGCAGTTCTTC

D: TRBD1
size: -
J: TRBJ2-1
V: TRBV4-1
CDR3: CASSHSGTGDHNEQFF
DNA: TGCGCCAGCAGCCATTCCGGGACAGGGGACCACAATGAGCAGTTCTTC

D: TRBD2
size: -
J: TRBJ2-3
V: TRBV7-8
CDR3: CASSLAGLAGVTDTQYF
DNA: TGTGCCAGCAGCTTAGCGGGGCTAGCGGGGGTTACAGATACGCAGTATTTT

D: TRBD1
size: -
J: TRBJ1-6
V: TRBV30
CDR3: CAWSEEGGGESPLHF
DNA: TGTGCCTGGAGTGAAGAAGGGGGCGGTGAATCACCCCTCCACTTT

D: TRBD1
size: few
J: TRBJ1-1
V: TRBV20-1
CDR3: CSADRGTEAFF
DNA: TGCAGTGCAGACAGGGGCACTGAAGCTTTCTTT